The 16 T cell receptor beta chains given below trace back to one sample, sequenced in a study of T cells after yellow fever vaccination. MiXCR, applied by TCRdb to the 5' RACE reads, yields one record per CDR3 protein. The sample shows some 560,000 distinct CDR3 sequences, about a sixth of them seen only once. This specimen consisted of PBMCs, obtained 4 to 5 days after the first yellow fever vaccination. These receptors originate from a man younger than 35 who received the YFV17D yellow fever vaccine.

This clonotype was counted a few times. The chain is built from TRBV11-2 and TRBJ2-3; TRBD2 agrees at 9 bases. The CDR3 runs 14 residues. Germline V gene sequence: CDR1 SGHAT, CDR2 FQNNGV. V dropped 6 bases and J dropped 1; count of bases not matched to a gene: 2. The CDR3 DNA is TGTGCCAGCAGAAGACTAGCGGGCACAGATACGCAGTATTTT. Residues: CASRRLAGTDTQYF.

This clonotype was counted ten times or more. This chain connects TRBV7-8 to TRBJ1-2; D may be TRBD1 (6 bases). The germline V gene encodes CDR1 SGHVS and CDR2 FQNEAQ. V dropped 5 bases and J dropped 8 bases, with 30 bases sitting between them. The CDR3 covers 18 residues. The CDR3 loop reads CASSLGGHRHFGGEGYTF. Here the CDR3 DNA reads TGTGCCAGCAGCCTCGGGGGACATAGGCATTTCGGAGGGGAGGGCTACACCTTC. Combining the CDR3 with reference TRBV7-8 and TRBJ1-2 gives the whole variable domain GAGVSQSPRYKVAKRGQDVALRCDPISGHVSLFWYQQALGQGPEFLTYFQNEAQLDKSGLPSDRFFAERPEGSVSTLKIQRTQQEDSAVYLCASSLGGHRHFGGEGYTFGSGTRLTVV.

This clonotype was recorded a few times. V usage is TRBV20-1 and J usage is TRBJ1-1, with 7 bases lining up with TRBD1. In germline, CDR1 is DFQATT, CDR2 SNEGSKA (reference sequence). With V trimmed by 6 bases and J by 11 bases, 12 bases remained unmatched. The CDR3 covers 12 residues. The CDR3, as DNA: TGCAGTGCGAGACAGGGTTTGGAGATTGCTTTCTTT. Residues: CSARQGLEIAFF.

The chain couples TRBV27 to TRBJ2-1, with D unclear. The CDR3 is made up of 15 amino acids. From germline, CDR1 is MNHEY and CDR2 SMNVEV (reference sequence). V gave up 2 bases and J gave up 5 bases, with 13 bases separating them. The CDR3 bases are TGTGCCAGCAGTTTACTCGGACGCTTAAACAATGAGCAGTTCTTC. Amino acid sequence: CASSLLGRLNNEQFF.

This chain connects TRBV6-2 or TRBV6-3 to TRBJ2-6; no clear D. The length of the CDR3 is 16 residues. Trimming removed 2 bases at V and 0 bases at J, with 8 bases between. Germline CDR1 and CDR2: MNHEY and SVGEGT. This CDR3 is CASSYDGSSGANVLTF. DNA for the CDR3: TGTGCCAGCAGTTACGACGGAAGCTCTGGGGCCAACGTCCTGACTTTC.

The table lists this clonotype with a few counts. The chain combines TRBV7-2 with TRBJ2-1; 7 bases line up with TRBD1. The V gene's germline CDR1 is SGHTA and CDR2 FQGNSA. There are 15 residues in the CDR3. Trimming took 1 base from V and 9 from J; bases not matched to a gene: 9. Here the CDR3 DNA reads TGTGCCAGCAGCTTAGGACAGGGAAGGGTTGGTGAGCAGTTCTTC. As protein: CASSLGQGRVGEQFF.

The rearrangement joins TRBV5-1 to TRBJ2-2, with D possibly TRBD1 on 6 matching bases. Germline CDR1 and CDR2: SGHRS and YFSETQ. CDR3 length: 15 residues. With 4 bases removed from V and 6 bases from J, the gap between germline ends came to 16 bases. The chain's CDR3 is CASSIDTGIPGELFF. The CDR3, as DNA: TGCGCCAGCAGCATAGACACAGGGATACCCGGGGAGCTGTTTTTT.

This clonotype was found a few times. The rearrangement uses TRBV5-6 and TRBJ1-2, with 11 bases identical to TRBD1. This CDR3 contains 14 residues. CDR1 and CDR2 from the germline V gene are SGHDT and YYEEEE. The V gene end was trimmed by 7 bases and the J gene end by 6 bases; junction bases not matched to a gene: 8. DNA for the CDR3: TGTGCCAGCCGCGGCCTGGGACAGGGGGATGGCTACACCTTC. It codes for CASRGLGQGDGYTF.

This clonotype was seen only a few times. The rearrangement uses TRBV12-3 or TRBV12-4 and TRBJ2-2, with D tentatively TRBD1 or TRBD2 (6 bases each). This CDR3 is 14 amino acids long. V was cut by 5 bases and J by 7 bases, with 14 bases left in between. Written as DNA, the CDR3 is TGTGCCAGCAGTCTGGGGGGCCGGGGCGGGGAGCTGTTTTTT. Residues: CASSLGGRGGELFF.

This clonotype came up a few times. The V and J genes are TRBV5-5 and TRBJ2-7, with 7 bases that match TRBD1. V shed 3 bases, J shed 1 base, and the junction held 10 bases outside the gene matches. This CDR3 contains 16 residues. CDR1 SGHKS and CDR2 YYEKEE come from the germline V gene (reference sequence). In DNA form, the CDR3 reads TGTGCCAGCAGCTGGTCGTGGGGGACAGTATCCTACGAGCAGTACGTC. This codes for CASSWSWGTVSYEQYV.

This clonotype has more than one count but fewer than ten. This chain uses TRBV27 with TRBJ2-7, with TRBD2 matching over 9 bases. Germline V CDR1 and CDR2: MNHEY, SMNVEV (reference sequence). CDR3 length: 14 amino acids. With 3 bases clipped from V and 2 bases from J, the junction kept 2 bases outside the gene matches. CDR3 bases: TGTGCCAGCAGTTTTCTAGCGGGGACCTACGAGCAGTACTTC. Translating it yields CASSFLAGTYEQYF.

This chain joins TRBV5-1 and TRBJ1-2, with TRBD1 identical over 10 bases. The germline gives CDR1 SGHRS, CDR2 YFSETQ. V shed 2 bases and J 7 bases; nucleotides not matched to a gene: 8. The CDR3 consists of 15 residues. CDR3 amino acids: CASSLQTGGIGGYTF. CDR3 DNA: TGCGCCAGCAGCTTACAGACAGGGGGCATCGGTGGCTACACCTTC.

In this sample, this clonotype turned up a few times. V and J are TRBV29-1 and TRBJ2-5, with 10 bases matching TRBD2. With V trimmed by 4 bases and J by 4 bases, 6 bases remained unmatched. Germline CDR1 reads SQVTM; CDR2 reads ANQGSEA. The length of the CDR3 is 14 residues. CDR3 amino acids: CSVAVLAGRETQYF. The CDR3 DNA is TGCAGCGTTGCTGTACTAGCGGGGCGAGAGACCCAGTACTTC. Based on the CDR3 plus reference TRBV29-1 and TRBJ2-5, the full variable domain is SAVISQKPSRDICQRGTSLTIQCQVDSQVTMMFWYRQQPGQSLTLIATANQGSEATYESGFVIDKFPISRPNLTFSTLTVSNMSPEDSSIYLCSVAVLAGRETQYFGPGTRLLVL.

In regard to this clonotype: The junction shows a germline mismatch at one end, possibly a read error. The chain is built from TRBV7-9 and TRBJ2-5, with 7 bases identical to TRBD1. Germline V CDR1 and CDR2: SEHNR, FQNEAQ (reference sequence). This CDR3 is built from 14 residues. The CDR3 sequence is CASSARDSQESQYF. In DNA form, the CDR3 reads TGTGCCAGCAGCGCCAGGGACAGCCAAGAGTCCCAGTACTTC.

In its sample, this clonotype was seen a few times. V and J are TRBV12-3 or TRBV12-4 and TRBJ1-1; no firm D call. The CDR3 is 13 residues long. The ends were cut back, 3 bases at V and 5 bases at J, with 10 bases in the middle. CDR3 protein: CASSFAAGTEAFF. The CDR3 nucleotides are TGTGCCAGCAGTTTCGCGGCGGGAACTGAAGCTTTCTTT.

This chain joins TRBV20-1 and TRBJ1-1, with TRBD1 identical over 7 bases. V lost 2 bases and J lost 7; bases outside the gene matches: 7. The CDR3 loop spans 13 amino acids. Per germline, CDR1 DFQATT and CDR2 SNEGSKA (reference sequence). CDR3 loop: CSARRGQLGEAFF. The CDR3 DNA is TGCAGTGCTAGAAGGGGACAGCTAGGTGAAGCTTTCTTT.